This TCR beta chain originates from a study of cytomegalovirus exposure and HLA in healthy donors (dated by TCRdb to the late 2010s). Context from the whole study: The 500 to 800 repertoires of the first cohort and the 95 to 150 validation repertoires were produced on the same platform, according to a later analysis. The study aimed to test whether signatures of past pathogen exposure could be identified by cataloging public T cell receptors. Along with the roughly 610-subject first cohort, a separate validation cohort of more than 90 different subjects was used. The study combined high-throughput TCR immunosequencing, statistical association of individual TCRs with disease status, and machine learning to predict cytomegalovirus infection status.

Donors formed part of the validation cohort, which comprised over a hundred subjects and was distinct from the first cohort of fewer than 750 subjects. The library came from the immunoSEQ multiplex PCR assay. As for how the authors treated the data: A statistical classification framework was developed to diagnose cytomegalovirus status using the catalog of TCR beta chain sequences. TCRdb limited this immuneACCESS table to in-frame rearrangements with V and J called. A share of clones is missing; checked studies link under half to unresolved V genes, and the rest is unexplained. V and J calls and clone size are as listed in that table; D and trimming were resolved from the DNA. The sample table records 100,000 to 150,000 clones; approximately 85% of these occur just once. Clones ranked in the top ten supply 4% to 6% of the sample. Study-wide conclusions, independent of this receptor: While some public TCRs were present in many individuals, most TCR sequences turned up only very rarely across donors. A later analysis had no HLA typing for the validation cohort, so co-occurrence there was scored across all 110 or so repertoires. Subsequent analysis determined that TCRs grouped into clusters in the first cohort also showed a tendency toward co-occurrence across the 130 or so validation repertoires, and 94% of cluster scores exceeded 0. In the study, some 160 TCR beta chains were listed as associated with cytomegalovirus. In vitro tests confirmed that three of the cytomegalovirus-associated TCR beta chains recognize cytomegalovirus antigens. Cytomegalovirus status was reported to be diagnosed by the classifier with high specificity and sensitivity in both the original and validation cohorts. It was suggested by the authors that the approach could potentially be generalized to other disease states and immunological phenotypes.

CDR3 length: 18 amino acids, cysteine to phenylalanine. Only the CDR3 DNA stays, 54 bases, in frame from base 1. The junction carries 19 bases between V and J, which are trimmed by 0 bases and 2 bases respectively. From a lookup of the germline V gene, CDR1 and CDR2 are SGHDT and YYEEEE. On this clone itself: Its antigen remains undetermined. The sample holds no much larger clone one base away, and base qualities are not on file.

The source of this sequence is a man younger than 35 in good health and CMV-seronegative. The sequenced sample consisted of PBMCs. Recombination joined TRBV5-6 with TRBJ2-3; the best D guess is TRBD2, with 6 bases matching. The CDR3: CASSLGLEEMYPTDTQYF. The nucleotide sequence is TGTGCCAGCAGCTTGGGACTAGAGGAAATGTACCCCACAGATACGCAGTATTTT.